This T cell receptor (beta chain) comes out of a study of blood T cell repertoires in COVID-19. Measured with immunoSEQ multiplex PCR; TCRdb has only the in-frame clones, and not every one. There are around 56,000 clones in the sample; roughly 90% occur only once, and roughly 20% lies in the top ten. Germline CDR1 reads DFQATT; CDR2 reads SNEGSKA (reference sequence). After removal of 3 bases from V and 0 bases from J, the junction contained 6 bases not matched to a gene. This CDR3 is 16 amino acids long. This chain uses TRBV20-1 with TRBJ1-3; 9 bases match TRBD1. The sample taken for sequencing was peripheral blood. This TCR was recovered from a human donor in a cohort sampled during active COVID-19. The CDR3 is CSASAGTGFSGNTIYF. In DNA form, the CDR3 reads TGCAGTGCTAGTGCGGGGACAGGGTTCTCTGGAAACACCATATATTTT.